Each of the 14 T cell receptor beta chains below was sequenced from the same sample in a study of blood T cell repertoires in COVID-19. Sequencing was performed with immunoSEQ multiplex PCR; in TCRdb, only in-frame clones are kept and a portion is missing. The sample consists of 130,000 to 150,000 clones, about 87% of them appearing once. Sequenced input: peripheral blood. These receptors came from a woman in her thirties or forties with acute or convalescent COVID-19.

The J gene is TRBJ1-5, the V gene TRBV19; D might be TRBD1 (6 bases). V lost 3 bases and J lost 3, with 9 bases in between. The CDR3 is made up of 14 amino acids. Germline CDR1 reads LNHDA; CDR2 reads SQIVND (reference sequence). The CDR3 sequence: CASSMGATNQPQHF. In nucleotides, the CDR3 is TGTGCCAGTAGTATGGGGGCCACCAATCAGCCCCAGCATTTT.

The V gene is TRBV7-3, the J gene TRBJ1-6, with 8 bases fitting TRBD1. V was pared by 5 bases and J by 10 bases, with 10 bases of the junction left unmatched. The germline V gene has CDR1 SGHTA and CDR2 FQGTGA. This CDR3 comprises 15 residues. Here the CDR3 reads CASSAKGQGYSPLHF. The CDR3 DNA reads as TGTGCCAGCAGCGCGAAAGGACAGGGTTACTCACCCCTCCACTTT.

V and J are TRBV2 and TRBJ2-3; 9 bases line up with TRBD2. The V gene's germline CDR1 is SNHLY and CDR2 FYNNEI. Losses at the gene ends were 10 bases for V and 3 bases for J; bases not matched to a gene: 8. This CDR3 comprises 14 residues. In DNA form, the CDR3 reads TGTGCCACCGCGGGGGGGCTTGGAACAGATACGCAGTATTTT. Translating it yields CATAGGLGTDTQYF. Full variable domain (outside the CDR3, taken from reference TRBV2 and TRBJ2-3): EPEVTQTPSHQVTQMGQEVILRCVPISNHLYFYWYRQILGQKVEFLVSFYNNEISEKSEIFDDQFSVERPDGSNFTLKIRSTKLEDSAMYFCATAGGLGTDTQYFGPGTRLTVL.

The chain uses TRBV30 and TRBJ2-1; D is unresolved. V was cut by 3 bases and J by 0 bases, with 12 bases left in between. Germline values: CDR1 GTSNPN, CDR2 SVGIG (reference sequence). This CDR3 contains 15 residues. Written as DNA, the CDR3 is TGTGCCTGGAGGGGTGACTTGGGCTCCTACAATGAGCAGTTCTTC. Its translation: CAWRGDLGSYNEQFF.

The V call is TRBV7-3, the J call TRBJ2-1; TRBD2 matches at 13 bases. The germline V gene has CDR1 SGHTA and CDR2 FQGTGA. This CDR3 region has 19 residues. J was trimmed by 0 bases and V by 2 bases; bases with no gene match: 7. CDR3 DNA: TGTGCCAGCAGCTTATGGACTAGCGGGGGCCCTAGCTCCTACAATGAGCAGTTCTTC. Protein: CASSLWTSGGPSSYNEQFF.

This rearrangement joins TRBV10-3 to TRBJ2-1; D remains unclear. This CDR3 contains 13 residues. Trimming cost V 3 bases and J 6 bases, with 9 bases left between them. Germline V gene data show CDR1 as ENHRY and CDR2 as SYGVKD. This chain's CDR3 is CAISDGGTNEQFF. CDR3 in DNA: TGTGCCATCAGTGATGGCGGCACCAATGAGCAGTTCTTC.

The chain uses TRBV30 and TRBJ1-1; perhaps TRBD1 as D (5 bases). Trimming removed 0 bases at V and 11 bases at J, with 16 bases between. Germline-derived CDR1 and CDR2 are GTSNPN and SVGIG (reference sequence). The CDR3 totals 13 residues. The CDR3 DNA sequence: TGTGCCTGGAGTGTACTTGGGGCCCGGTATGCTTTCTTT. It yields the protein CAWSVLGARYAFF. Variable domain in full (rest from reference TRBV30 and TRBJ1-1): SQTIHQWPATLVQPVGSPLSLECTVEGTSNPNLYWYRQAAGRGLQLLFYSVGIGQISSEVPQNLSASRPQDRQFILSSKKLLLSDSGFYLCAWSVLGARYAFFGQGTRLTVV.

The chain links TRBV19 to TRBJ1-5, with 8 bases that match TRBD1. V lost 3 bases and J lost 14; bases outside the gene matches: 6. Germline assignment: CDR1 LNHDA and CDR2 SQIVND (reference sequence). The CDR3 runs to 12 residues. CDR3 nucleotides: TGTGCCAGTAGTATCCCAGGGGGCCCAGAGCATTTT. Amino acid sequence: CASSIPGGPEHF.

The chain carries TRBV5-1 and TRBJ2-7; 10 positions match TRBD2. This CDR3 region has 15 residues. The ends lost 3 bases at V and 4 bases at J; junction bases unmatched: 7. Germline V gene lookup returns CDR1 SGHRS and CDR2 YFSETQ. For the CDR3, the DNA is TGCGCCAGCAGCTACCCTAGCGGGAGTTTTTACGAGCAGTACTTC. Protein product: CASSYPSGSFYEQYF.

This clone was observed once. The CDR3 nucleotides are TGTGCCAGCAGGGTGTGGGGGGAAAACATTCAGTACTTC. Protein product: CASRVWGENIQYF. This chain uses TRBV12-3 or TRBV12-4 with TRBJ2-4; a possible D gene is TRBD2 (6 bases). The length of the CDR3 is 13 residues. Trimming left V 6 bases short and J 5 bases short, with 11 bases between.

The gene calls are TRBV7-2 and TRBJ2-3; 7 bases map to TRBD2. V gave up 0 bases and J gave up 11 bases; unmatched junction bases: 11. The V gene's germline CDR1 is SGHTA and CDR2 FQGNSA. The CDR3 spans 15 residues. CDR3 residues: CASSLATSVQRGQYF. Here the CDR3 DNA reads TGTGCCAGCAGCTTAGCAACTAGCGTCCAGAGAGGGCAGTATTTT.

V gene TRBV25-1 combines with J gene TRBJ2-3; possible D gene TRBD1, 6 bases. This CDR3 region has 18 residues. Per germline, CDR1 MGHDK and CDR2 SYGVNS. Trimming took 1 base from V and 1 from J, leaving 18 bases between them. The CDR3 nucleotides read TGTGCCAGCAGTGAATCTTCGGGACAACAAGAGGGCACAGATACGCAGTATTTT. This encodes CASSESSGQQEGTDTQYF.

The V gene is TRBV2, the J gene TRBJ2-5; 11 bases line up with TRBD2. Unmatched junction bases numbered 5, after V lost 1 base and J lost 1 base. This CDR3 comprises 17 residues. Germline V gives CDR1 SNHLY, CDR2 FYNNEI. The CDR3 loop reads CASSEDSGGARQETQYF. As DNA, the CDR3 is TGTGCCAGCAGTGAAGATAGCGGGGGGGCCCGCCAAGAGACCCAGTACTTC.

Concerning this clone: In the same sample, other DNA sequences code for this CDR3. J is TRBJ1-2 and V is TRBV18, with 9 bases lining up with TRBD1. V was pared by 3 bases and J by 6 bases, with 2 bases of the junction left unmatched. The CDR3 loop spans 13 amino acids. Germline V gene data show CDR1 as KGHSH and CDR2 as LQKENI. The CDR3 DNA reads as TGTGCCAGCTCACCCGGACAGGGGCATGGCTACACCTTC. Its protein is CASSPGQGHGYTF.